The rows below give T cell receptor beta chains drawn from one sample of a study of blood T cell repertoires in COVID-19. Here immunoSEQ multiplex PCR was the method, and the copy in TCRdb shows in-frame clones only, minus some. The sample lists 90,000 to 120,000 clones; about 85% were seen once. The sequencing sample was made of peripheral blood. Receptor source: a woman aged 70-85 years with acute or convalescent COVID-19. Each CDR3 is given with its conserved first and last residue. Each record gives: D gene, V gene, clone size, CDR3 length, J gene, CDR3 protein, CDR3 DNA. The D gene is left open where the match is weak. Clone size is given for some rows only: seen once, a few or many times, or a class if the clone is expanded.

>TRBD1|TRBV5-1|NA|14|TRBJ1-4
CASSPDRGREKLFF
TGCGCCAGCAGCCCGGACAGGGGACGGGAAAAACTGTTTTTT
>TRBD1|TRBV3-1/TRBV3-2|NA|14|TRBJ1-2
CASSFGTGVYGYTF
TGTGCCAGCAGCTTCGGGACAGGGGTCTATGGCTACACCTTC
>NA|TRBV5-1|NA|14|TRBJ1-1
CASSLTGTRSEAFF
TGCGCCAGCAGCCTGACCGGGACTCGGTCTGAAGCTTTCTTT
>NA|TRBV19|many|16|TRBJ1-4
CASSTQQGATNEKLFF
TGTGCCAGTAGTACGCAACAGGGAGCAACTAATGAAAAACTGTTTTTT
>TRBD1|TRBV2|NA|14|TRBJ1-4
CASRGQVREEKLFF
TGTGCCAGCAGGGGACAGGTACGAGAAGAAAAACTGTTTTTT
>NA|TRBV19|NA|17|TRBJ1-1
CASSSLPGASYDTEAFF
TGTGCCAGTAGTTCGTTACCAGGGGCCTCCTACGACACTGAAGCTTTCTTT
>NA|TRBV25-1|NA|13|TRBJ2-3
CATADNSMGTQYF
TGTGCCACCGCCGACAATTCGATGGGTACGCAGTATTTT
>NA|TRBV5-1|NA|13|TRBJ2-1
CASSLGTVNEQFF
TGCGCCAGCAGCTTGGGGACAGTTAATGAGCAGTTCTTC
>NA|TRBV7-9|NA|15|TRBJ1-6
CASSLRVQGNSPLHF
TGTGCCAGCAGTTTAAGGGTACAGGGAAATTCACCCCTCCACTTT
>NA|TRBV7-2|NA|13|TRBJ2-7
CASSLDSRDEQYF
TGTGCCAGCAGCTTAGACTCGCGCGACGAGCAGTACTTC
>TRBD1|TRBV15|few|16|TRBJ2-3
CATSRDGTGVADTQYF
TGTGCCACCAGCAGAGACGGGACAGGGGTGGCAGATACGCAGTATTTT
>TRBD1|TRBV6-2/TRBV6-3|NA|15|TRBJ1-2
CASSYRTGSSYGYTF
TGTGCCAGCAGTTACCGGACAGGCTCCTCCTATGGCTACACCTTC
>NA|TRBV18|NA|16|TRBJ1-2
CASSQADPVLDYGYTF
TGTGCCAGCTCACAGGCGGATCCGGTTTTAGACTATGGCTACACCTTC
>TRBD2|TRBV7-3|NA|16|TRBJ2-1
CASSLSVTSGRNEQFF
TGTGCCAGCAGCTTATCAGTGACTAGCGGGAGGAATGAGCAGTTCTTC
>NA|TRBV3-1/TRBV3-2|NA|14|TRBJ2-7
CASSPGSRTYEQYF
TGTGCCAGCAGCCCGGGTTCCAGAACCTACGAGCAGTACTTC
>TRBD1|TRBV19|few|17|TRBJ1-4
CASSQTGVRATNEKLFF
TGTGCCAGTAGTCAAACAGGGGTTCGGGCAACTAATGAAAAACTGTTTTTT
>NA|TRBV7-8|NA|11|TRBJ2-1
CASSPRCEQFF
TGTGCCAGCAGCCCTAGATGTGAGCAGTTCTTC
>TRBD2|TRBV14|NA|15|TRBJ2-1
CASSQDTSGRGEQFF
TGTGCCAGCAGCCAAGATACCAGCGGGAGGGGGGAGCAGTTCTTC
>TRBD2|TRBV5-1|NA|16|TRBJ2-5
CASSSIPGTSSKTQYF
TGCGCCAGCAGCTCTATCCCCGGGACTAGCAGTAAGACCCAGTACTTC
>TRBD1|TRBV28|NA|15|TRBJ1-5
CASSYYGTGGQPQHF
TGTGCCAGCAGTTATTACGGGACAGGCGGGCAGCCCCAGCATTTT
>TRBD1|TRBV5-1|NA|14|TRBJ1-1
CASSPDRAITEAFF
TGCGCCAGCAGCCCCGACAGGGCCATCACTGAAGCTTTCTTT
>TRBD1|TRBV5-4|NA|16|TRBJ2-2
CASSQGARLGTGELFF
TGTGCCAGCAGCCAGGGGGCGCGCCTGGGCACCGGGGAGCTGTTTTTT
>NA|TRBV9|NA|15|TRBJ1-1
CASSPHPAGNTEAFF
TGTGCCAGCAGCCCGCACCCGGCGGGGAACACTGAAGCTTTCTTT
>TRBD2|TRBV10-3|few|13|TRBJ2-2
CAISDTSGGELFF
TGTGCCATCAGTGATACTAGCGGCGGGGAGCTGTTTTTT
>NA|TRBV30|NA|13|TRBJ2-5
CAWSLGERGTQYF
TGTGCCTGGAGCCTTGGGGAGAGAGGGACCCAGTACTTC
>NA|TRBV4-2|NA|14|TRBJ1-6
CASSQGSGNSPLHF
TGTGCCAGCAGCCAAGGAAGCGGGAATTCACCCCTCCACTTT
>TRBD2|TRBV20-1|NA|14|TRBJ2-7
CSASTPSGSYEQYF
TGCAGTGCTAGTACTCCTAGCGGTTCCTACGAGCAGTACTTC
>NA|TRBV1|NA|18|TRBJ2-1
CTSTRVGASGGSYNEQFF
TGCACCAGCACCCGGGTAGGGGCTAGCGGGGGATCCTACAATGAGCAGTTCTTC
>TRBD1|TRBV4-2|few|16|TRBJ1-5
CASSQEGEGAGQPQHF
TGTGCCAGCAGCCAAGAGGGCGAGGGGGCGGGTCAGCCCCAGCATTTT
>TRBD1|TRBV3-1/TRBV3-2|NA|12|TRBJ1-2
CASGLTGGGYTF
TGTGCCAGCGGATTGACAGGGGGTGGCTACACCTTC
>TRBD1|TRBV4-1|NA|14|TRBJ1-6
CASSRQGANSPLHF
TGCGCCAGCAGCCGGCAGGGGGCGAATTCACCCCTCCACTTT
>TRBD2|TRBV19|NA|16|TRBJ2-3
CASSIWGGGSGDTQYF
TGTGCCAGTAGTATTTGGGGCGGCGGGAGCGGAGATACGCAGTATTTT
>NA|TRBV7-8|NA|15|TRBJ2-2
CASSRGGSNTGELFF
TGTGCCAGCAGCCGCGGAGGGTCCAACACCGGGGAGCTGTTTTTT
>NA|TRBV7-2|NA|16|TRBJ2-3
CASSLGGGLSTDTQYF
TGTGCCAGCAGCTTAGGGGGCGGCCTTAGCACAGATACGCAGTATTTT
>TRBD1|TRBV18|NA|18|TRBJ1-1
CASSPMRDRGRMNTEAFF
TGTGCCAGCTCACCGATGAGGGACAGGGGGCGCATGAACACTGAAGCTTTCTTT
>TRBD2|TRBV10-2|few|17|TRBJ2-1
CASSEPPLAGVPNEQFF
TGCGCCAGCAGTGAGCCCCCACTAGCGGGAGTTCCCAATGAGCAGTTCTTC
>NA|TRBV21-1|NA|16|TRBJ2-3
CASLHPGLAGTDTQYF
TGTGCCAGCCTCCACCCGGGACTAGCGGGCACAGATACGCAGTATTTT
>NA|TRBV3-1/TRBV3-2|few|15|TRBJ1-6
CASSRRLVYNSPLHF
TGTGCCAGCAGCCGGAGACTTGTCTATAATTCACCCCTCCACTTT
>TRBD2|TRBV6-2/TRBV6-3|NA|18|TRBJ2-5
CASSYSTVASGSQETQYF
TGTGCCAGCAGTTACTCGACGGTAGCTAGCGGTTCTCAAGAGACCCAGTACTTC
>NA|TRBV6-5|NA|14|TRBJ2-3
CASSSNRGTDTQYF
TGTGCCAGCAGTTCGAACAGGGGCACAGATACGCAGTATTTT
>TRBD2|TRBV7-2|NA|15|TRBJ2-5
CASSASGRGQETQYF
TGTGCCAGCAGCGCCTCAGGGCGGGGGCAAGAGACCCAGTACTTC
>NA|TRBV5-1|NA|15|TRBJ1-1
CASSLRAGGYTEAFF
TGCGCCAGCAGCTTGAGGGCAGGAGGTTACACTGAAGCTTTCTTT
>TRBD2|TRBV5-8|NA|18|TRBJ2-2
CASSFGLREGQRTGELFF
TGTGCCAGCAGCTTCGGGTTGCGGGAGGGCCAACGGACCGGGGAGCTGTTTTTT
>TRBD2|TRBV11-3|NA|15|TRBJ2-1
CASSWGTSAYNEQFF
TGTGCCAGCAGCTGGGGGACTAGCGCCTACAATGAGCAGTTCTTC
>NA|TRBV6-1|NA|13|TRBJ1-1
CASSDKGHRKAFF
TGTGCCAGCAGTGATAAGGGACATAGGAAGGCTTTCTTT
>NA|TRBV15|once|14|TRBJ1-4
CATSRDRGEEKLFF
TGTGCCACCAGCAGAGATCGCGGGGAAGAAAAACTGTTTTTT
>NA|TRBV6-5|NA|12|TRBJ2-7
CASRTTGDEQYF
TGTGCCAGCAGAACCACAGGAGATGAGCAGTACTTC
>NA|TRBV5-6|NA|14|TRBJ2-5
CASSLGGSQETQYF
TGTGCCAGCAGCTTAGGAGGGAGCCAAGAGACCCAGTACTTC